Each of the 20 T cell receptor beta chains below was sequenced from the same sample in a study of blood T cell repertoires in COVID-19. Profiling relied on immunoSEQ multiplex PCR, and the TCRdb table lists in-frame clones only, not all of them. Of 300,000 or so clones detected, about 83% appear once; the ten largest clones hold around 1.5%. The material sequenced was peripheral blood. The receptors shown here come from a woman aged 45 to 65 with acute or convalescent COVID-19.

The V and J genes are TRBV3-1 (or the pseudogene TRBV3-2) and TRBJ2-7; D unresolved. CDR3 size: 12 residues. Deletions cut 2 bases from V and 2 bases from J, with 4 bases between. Germline CDR1 reads LGHDT; CDR2 reads YNNKEL (reference sequence). The CDR3 region has the DNA TGTGCCAGCAGCCAACAGACCTACGAGCAGTACTTC. It is translated as CASSQQTYEQYF.

V gene TRBV15 combines with J gene TRBJ1-4; tentative D call: TRBD1 (5 bases). CDR1 LNHNV and CDR2 YYDKDF come from the germline V gene (reference sequence). V was shortened by 1 base and J by 7 bases, with 13 bases between the two germline ends. There are 15 residues in the CDR3. The chain's CDR3 is CATSRGGRGGEKLFF. The DNA for the CDR3 is TGTGCCACCAGCAGAGGGGGCCGCGGGGGTGAAAAACTGTTTTTT.

The chain joins TRBV11-2 to TRBJ2-7, with 8 bases that match TRBD2. Germline CDR1 SGHAT, CDR2 FQNNGV. The CDR3 is 19 residues long. Trimming at V came to 5 bases and at J to 2 bases, leaving 20 bases not matched to a gene. The CDR3 is CASSTRLGLAHRLPYEQYF. DNA for the CDR3: TGTGCCAGCAGCACCCGACTCGGACTAGCTCACCGTCTACCCTACGAGCAGTACTTC.

CDR3 in amino acids: CASSRRDRASDGYTF. CDR3 nucleotide sequence: TGTGCCAGCAGCCGGCGGGACAGGGCTTCAGATGGCTACACCTTC. The chain couples TRBV5-8 to TRBJ1-2; 9 bases fit TRBD1. The CDR3 is 15 amino acids. Germline lookup yields CDR1 SGHTS and CDR2 YDEGEE. J was trimmed by 6 bases and V by 4 bases; bases with no gene match: 10. The full variable domain, completed using reference TRBV5-8 and TRBJ1-2, is EAGVTQSPTHLIKTRGQQATLRCSPISGHTSVYWYQQALGLGLQFLLWYDEGEERNRGNFPPRFSGRQFPNYSSELNVNALELEDSALYLCASSRRDRASDGYTFGSGTRLTVV.

The V call is TRBV5-4, the J call TRBJ1-1; maybe TRBD1 (6 bases). The germline V gene encodes CDR1 SGHNT and CDR2 YYREEE (reference sequence). This CDR3 spans 16 amino acids. V was shortened by 4 bases and J by 4 bases, with 20 bases between the two germline ends. CDR3 coding DNA: TGTGCCAGCAGCCCGCTACCGGGACAAATGAGCACTGAAGCTTTCTTT. Protein product: CASSPLPGQMSTEAFF.

The table lists this clone with a few counts. The CDR3 is CASSLVRTSYNSPLHF. The CDR3 region has the DNA TGTGCCAGCAGCTTAGTGCGGACTTCCTATAATTCACCCCTCCACTTT. The chain combines TRBV7-2 with TRBJ1-6; no firm D call. Deletions cut 1 base from V and 1 base from J, with 8 bases between. Germline assignment: CDR1 SGHTA and CDR2 FQGNSA. This CDR3 is 16 amino acids long.

The chain combines TRBV27 with TRBJ2-7; TRBD1 might be the D (8 bases). Germline V lookup: CDR1 MNHEY, CDR2 SMNVEV (reference sequence). The V and J ends lost 5 bases and 2 bases respectively, with 19 bases between them. There are 16 residues in the CDR3. The CDR3 DNA reads as TGTGCCAGCAGTCCCCTGCGACAGGGGAGGGCCTACGAGCAGTACTTC. Its protein is CASSPLRQGRAYEQYF.

This clone was picked up a small number of times. J is TRBJ1-2 and V is TRBV19; D possibly corresponds to TRBD1 (6 bases). V was trimmed by 1 base and J by 0 bases, leaving 12 bases between them. Germline CDR1 reads LNHDA; CDR2 reads SQIVND (reference sequence). The CDR3 spans 16 residues. The CDR3 DNA reads as TGTGCCAGTAGTATAGGTCGCGGGGGCTCTAACTATGGCTACACCTTC. It yields the protein CASSIGRGGSNYGYTF.

CDR3 sequence: CASSYGWRRGDSSYNEQFF. The CDR3 DNA is TGTGCCAGCAGTTACGGGTGGAGGAGGGGTGACAGCTCCTACAATGAGCAGTTCTTC. The chain has TRBV28 and TRBJ2-1; a possible D gene is TRBD2 (6 bases). The germline CDR1 and CDR2 sequences are MDHEN and SYDVKM. The CDR3 spans 19 residues. Trimming cost V 4 bases and J 0 bases, with 22 bases left between them.

The chain joins TRBV7-3 to TRBJ2-7; 14 nucleotides match TRBD2. CDR1 and CDR2 from the germline V gene are SGHTA and FQGTGA. The CDR3 consists of 15 residues. J gave up 4 bases and V 4 bases, and 3 bases lay outside the gene matches. Written as DNA, the CDR3 is TGTGCCAGCAGCTCGGGACTAGCGGGAGTATACGAGCAGTACTTC. Protein product: CASSSGLAGVYEQYF.

This chain uses TRBV7-8 with TRBJ2-5; 8 bases line up with TRBD1. The length of the CDR3 is 16 residues. The V and J ends lost 6 bases and 5 bases, in that order; junction bases with no gene match: 14. The germline CDR1 and CDR2 sequences are SGHVS and FQNEAQ. The CDR3 region has the DNA TGTGCCAGCAGTAATTCAAGGACAGGGAGGATGGAGACCCAGTACTTC. It codes for CASSNSRTGRMETQYF.

The chain links TRBV5-1 to TRBJ2-7; TRBD2 aligns across 7 bases. CDR3 length equals 15 residues. The ends lost 2 bases at V and 0 bases at J; junction bases unmatched: 5. Looked up from germline, CDR1 is SGHRS and CDR2 is YFSETQ. The CDR3 loop is CASSFLSGSSYEQYF. The CDR3 DNA is TGCGCCAGCAGCTTCCTTAGCGGGTCCTCCTACGAGCAGTACTTC.

This clone was observed a single time. This sequence joins TRBV28 and TRBJ1-1; the D gene is possibly TRBD1 (6 bases). Trimming pared 4 bases from V and 3 bases from J, leaving 15 bases between. The CDR3 sequence is 15 residues long. In germline, CDR1 is MDHEN, CDR2 SYDVKM. CDR3 amino acids: CASSSAPQGDTEAFF. The DNA for the CDR3 is TGTGCCAGCAGTTCGGCACCACAGGGAGACACTGAAGCTTTCTTT.

This clone has just one count. The chain links TRBV30 to TRBJ1-2; D remains ambiguous. This CDR3 comprises 12 residues. The germline V and J ends were trimmed by 5 bases and 1 base, with 8 bases remaining between them. CDR1 is GTSNPN and CDR2 is SVGIG in the germline V gene (reference sequence). CDR3 sequence: CAWGPSNYGYTF. CDR3 DNA sequence: TGTGCCTGGGGGCCCAGTAACTATGGCTACACCTTC. Full variable domain (missing parts from reference TRBV30 and TRBJ1-2): SQTIHQWPATLVQPVGSPLSLECTVEGTSNPNLYWYRQAAGRGLQLLFYSVGIGQISSEVPQNLSASRPQDRQFILSSKKLLLSDSGFYLCAWGPSNYGYTFGSGTRLTVV.

The rearrangement links TRBV7-8 to TRBJ1-2; the D gene is possibly TRBD1 (5 bases). This CDR3 region has 14 residues. Trimming removed 1 base from V and 3 bases from J, with 9 bases in between. Germline lookup yields CDR1 SGHVS and CDR2 FQNEAQ. The CDR3 bases are TGTGCCAGCAGCTTAGGGGGCATTGACTATGGCTACACCTTC. It translates to CASSLGGIDYGYTF.

The CDR3 protein is CASSSPGLEHNEQFF. The CDR3 nucleotides are TGCGCCAGCAGCTCCCCGGGACTGGAACACAATGAGCAGTTCTTC. The chain couples TRBV5-1 to TRBJ2-1; D is perhaps TRBD2 (6 bases). The CDR3 consists of 15 residues. Per germline, CDR1 SGHRS and CDR2 YFSETQ. Deletions cut 3 bases from V and 5 bases from J, with 15 bases between.

This chain joins TRBV6-5 and TRBJ1-3; D might be TRBD1 (6 bases). CDR1 and CDR2 from the germline V gene are MNHEY and SVGAGI. V lost 11 bases, J lost 4 bases, and 18 bases lay in between. The CDR3 covers 14 residues. The CDR3 DNA reads as TGTGCCTCCCGAGGGGGGGCTCTGGGAAACACCATATATTTT. It specifies CASRGGALGNTIYF.

The chain has TRBV27 and TRBJ2-5; 11 nucleotides align to TRBD2. The CDR3 totals 17 residues. The V segment lost 3 bases and the J segment 3 bases; nucleotides outside the gene matches: 9. CDR1 MNHEY and CDR2 SMNVEV come from the germline V gene (reference sequence). The CDR3 region is CASSFSLASGRKETQYF. The DNA of the CDR3 is TGTGCCAGCAGTTTTAGCCTCGCTAGCGGGAGGAAAGAGACCCAGTACTTC.

The chain carries TRBV20-1 and TRBJ2-7; tentatively, D is TRBD2 (5 bases). Trimming took 6 bases from V and 5 from J, leaving 8 bases between them. Germline V gene data show CDR1 as DFQATT and CDR2 as SNEGSKA (reference sequence). This CDR3 spans 10 amino acids. CDR3 loop: CSATRNEQYF. CDR3 sequence (DNA): TGCAGTGCAACTAGAAACGAGCAGTACTTC.

The genes are TRBV15 and TRBJ1-3; the D gene is possibly TRBD1 (6 bases). This CDR3 is 16 amino acids long. The germline gives CDR1 LNHNV, CDR2 YYDKDF (reference sequence). The V and J ends lost 3 bases and 2 bases respectively, with 14 bases between them. CDR3 DNA: TGTGCCACCAGCAGGGGTGGGGGGGCTCCTGGAAACACCATATATTTT. Encoded protein: CATSRGGGAPGNTIYF. Full variable domain (missing parts from reference TRBV15 and TRBJ1-3): DAMVIQNPRYQVTQFGKPVTLSCSQTLNHNVMYWYQQKSSQAPKLLFHYYDKDFNNEADTPDNFQSRRPNTSFCFLDIRSPGLGDTAMYLCATSRGGGAPGNTIYFGEGSWLTVV.